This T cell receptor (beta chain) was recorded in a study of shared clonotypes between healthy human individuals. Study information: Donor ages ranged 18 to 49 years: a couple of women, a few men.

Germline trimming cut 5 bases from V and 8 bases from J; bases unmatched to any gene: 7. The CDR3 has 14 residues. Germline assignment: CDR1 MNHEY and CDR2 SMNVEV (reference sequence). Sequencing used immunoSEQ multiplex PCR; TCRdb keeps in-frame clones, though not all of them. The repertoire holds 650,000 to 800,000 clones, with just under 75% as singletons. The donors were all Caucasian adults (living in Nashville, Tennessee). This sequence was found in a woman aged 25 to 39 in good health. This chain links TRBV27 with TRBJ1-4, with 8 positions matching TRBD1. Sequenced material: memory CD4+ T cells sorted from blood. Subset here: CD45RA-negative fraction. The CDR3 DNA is TGTGCCAGCAGTCTGCAGGGGGCTGGAGAAAAACTGTTTTTT. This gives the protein CASSLQGAGEKLFF.